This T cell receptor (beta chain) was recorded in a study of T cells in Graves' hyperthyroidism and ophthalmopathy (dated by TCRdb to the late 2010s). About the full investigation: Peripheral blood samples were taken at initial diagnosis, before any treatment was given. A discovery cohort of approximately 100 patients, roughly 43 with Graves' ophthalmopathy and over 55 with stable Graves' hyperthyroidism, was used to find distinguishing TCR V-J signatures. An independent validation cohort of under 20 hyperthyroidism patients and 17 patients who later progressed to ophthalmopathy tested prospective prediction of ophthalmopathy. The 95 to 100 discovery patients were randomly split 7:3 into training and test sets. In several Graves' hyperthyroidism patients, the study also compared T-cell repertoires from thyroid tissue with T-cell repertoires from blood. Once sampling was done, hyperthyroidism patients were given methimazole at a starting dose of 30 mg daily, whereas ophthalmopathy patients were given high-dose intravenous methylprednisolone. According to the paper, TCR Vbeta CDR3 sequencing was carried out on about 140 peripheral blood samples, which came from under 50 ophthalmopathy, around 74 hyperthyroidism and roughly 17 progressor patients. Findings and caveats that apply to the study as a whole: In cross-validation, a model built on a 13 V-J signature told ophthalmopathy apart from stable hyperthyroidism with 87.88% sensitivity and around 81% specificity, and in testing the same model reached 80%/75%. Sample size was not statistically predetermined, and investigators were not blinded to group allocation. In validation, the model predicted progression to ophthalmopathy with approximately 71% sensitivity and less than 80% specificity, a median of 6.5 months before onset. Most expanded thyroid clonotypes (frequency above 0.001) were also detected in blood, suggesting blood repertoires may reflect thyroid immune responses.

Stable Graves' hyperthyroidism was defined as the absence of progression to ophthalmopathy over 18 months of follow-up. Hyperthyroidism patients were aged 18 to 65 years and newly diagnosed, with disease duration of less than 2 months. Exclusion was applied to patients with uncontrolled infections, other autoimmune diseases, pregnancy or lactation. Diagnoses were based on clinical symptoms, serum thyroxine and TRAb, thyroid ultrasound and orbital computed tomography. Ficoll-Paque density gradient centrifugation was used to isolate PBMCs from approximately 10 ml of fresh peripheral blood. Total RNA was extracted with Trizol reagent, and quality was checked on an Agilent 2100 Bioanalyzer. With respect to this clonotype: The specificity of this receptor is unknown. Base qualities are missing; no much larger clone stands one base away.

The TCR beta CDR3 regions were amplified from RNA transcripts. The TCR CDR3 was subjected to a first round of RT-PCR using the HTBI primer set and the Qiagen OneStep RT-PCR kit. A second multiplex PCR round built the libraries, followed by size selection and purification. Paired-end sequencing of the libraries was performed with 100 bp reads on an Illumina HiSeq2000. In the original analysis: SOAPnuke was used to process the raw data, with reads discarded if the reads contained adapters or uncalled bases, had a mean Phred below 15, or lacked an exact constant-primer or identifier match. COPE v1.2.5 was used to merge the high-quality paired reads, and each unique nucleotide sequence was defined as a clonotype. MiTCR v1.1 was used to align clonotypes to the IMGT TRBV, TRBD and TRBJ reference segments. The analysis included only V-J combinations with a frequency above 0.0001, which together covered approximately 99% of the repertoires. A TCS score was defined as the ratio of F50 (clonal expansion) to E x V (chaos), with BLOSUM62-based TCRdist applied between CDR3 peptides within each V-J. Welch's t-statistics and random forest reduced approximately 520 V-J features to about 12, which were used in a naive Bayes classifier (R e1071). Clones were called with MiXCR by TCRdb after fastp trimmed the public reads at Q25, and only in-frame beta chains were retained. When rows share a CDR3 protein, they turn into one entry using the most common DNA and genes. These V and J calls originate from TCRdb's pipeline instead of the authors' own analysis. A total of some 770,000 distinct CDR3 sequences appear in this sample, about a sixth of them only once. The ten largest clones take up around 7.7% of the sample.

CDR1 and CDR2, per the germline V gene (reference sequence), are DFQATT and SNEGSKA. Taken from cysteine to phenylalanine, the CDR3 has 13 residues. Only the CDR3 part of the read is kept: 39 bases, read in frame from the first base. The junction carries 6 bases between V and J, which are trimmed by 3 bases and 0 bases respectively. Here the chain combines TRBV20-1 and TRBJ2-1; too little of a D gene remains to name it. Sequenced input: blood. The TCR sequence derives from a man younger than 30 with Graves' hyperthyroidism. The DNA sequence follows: TGCAGTGCTAGGGTACGCTCCTACAATGAGCAGTTCTTC. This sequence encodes CSARVRSYNEQFF.